The T cell receptor (beta chain) described here comes from a study of OX40 agonist ivuxolimab in advanced cancers. Produced via immunoSEQ multiplex PCR; TCRdb's table is partial and in-frame only. The sample comprises 45,000 to 65,000 clones, about 87% of which are singletons, and more than 1.5% rests with the top ten. The V gene end was trimmed by 6 bases and the J gene end by 7 bases; junction bases not matched to a gene: 4. The CDR3 is 13 residues long. Germline CDR1 reads MNHNY; CDR2 reads SVGAGI (reference sequence). This TCR derives from an adult with an advanced solid tumor such as melanoma, head and neck, liver or kidney cancer. The chain carries TRBV6-6 and TRBJ2-1; 9 nucleotides match TRBD2. Source: CD4+ or CD8+ T cells sorted from blood, taken in a trial of the OX40 agonist ivuxolimab. CDR3 in amino acids: CASSFSGGNEQFF. CDR3 DNA: TGTGCCAGCAGCTTTAGCGGGGGAAATGAGCAGTTCTTC.